This T cell receptor beta chain comes out of a study of OX40 agonist ivuxolimab in advanced cancers. Study details: Ivuxolimab, which is an agonistic anti-OX40 (CD134) antibody, was administered to the patients.

Study-wide results and limits: Both blood CD4+ and CD8+ T cells showed clonal growth by week 6 at 0.1 to 3.0 mg/kg. Low clonal expansion, among the lowest seen, marked partial responders at 0.1-3.0 mg/kg.

A remark on this clone: Its cognate antigen is unknown.

Germline-derived CDR1 and CDR2 are LNHDA and SQIVND (reference sequence). The V and J ends lost 5 bases and 3 bases, in that order; junction bases with no gene match: 10. There are 16 residues in the CDR3. Here immunoSEQ multiplex PCR was the method, and the copy in TCRdb shows in-frame clones only, minus some. The sample lists 65,000 to 70,000 clones, more than 80% occurring once. This receptor was obtained from an adult with an advanced solid tumor such as melanoma, head and neck, liver or kidney cancer. Sequencing was performed on CD4+ or CD8+ T cells sorted from blood, taken in a trial of the OX40 agonist ivuxolimab. The chain is built from TRBV19 and TRBJ2-1; TRBD1 aligns across 7 bases. The CDR3 DNA reads TGTGCCAGTAGTTCACAGGGGAATGGATACTACAATGAGCAGTTCTTC. Translating it yields CASSSQGNGYYNEQFF.